The 10 T cell receptor beta chains presented below share a single source sample, sequenced in a study of CD8 T cells in Susac syndrome. The authors reverse transcribed roughly 0.5 to 1 ug RNA with random hexamers. Via MiXCR, TCRdb re-called the immunoSEQ multiplex PCR reads, giving one row per CDR3 protein. The sample lists more than 150,000 distinct CDR3 sequences; around 94% were seen once. The sample was CD4+ T cells from PBMCs. All receptors come from a human donor in good health.

This clonotype appeared a single time. This chain links TRBV19 with TRBJ2-3; 7 bases match TRBD2. This CDR3 is built from 12 residues. Trimming removed 9 bases from V and 2 bases from J; junction bases left unmatched: 2. The V gene's germline CDR1 is LNHDA and CDR2 SQIVND (reference sequence). The CDR3 region is CASRDYTDTQYF. CDR3 nucleotide sequence: TGTGCCAGCCGGGACTACACAGATACGCAGTATTTT.

The chain couples TRBV4-2 to TRBJ2-2; D uncertain. The germline V and J ends were trimmed by 0 bases and 5 bases, with 4 bases remaining between them. Germline V gene data show CDR1 as LGHNA and CDR2 as YNFKEQ. CDR3 length: 13 amino acids. CDR3 sequence: CASSQEVTGELFF. DNA for the CDR3: TGTGCCAGCAGCCAAGAAGTGACCGGGGAGCTGTTTTTT.

This clonotype was recorded a few times. The rearrangement uses TRBV3-1 and TRBJ2-7, with 7 positions matching TRBD1. Per the germline V gene, CDR1 is LGHDT and CDR2 is YNNKEL (reference sequence). V gave up 6 bases and J gave up 5 bases; unmatched junction bases: 7. CDR3 length: 13 amino acids. The CDR3 reads CASSRQGADEQYF. For the CDR3, the DNA is TGTGCCAGCAGTCGACAGGGAGCGGACGAGCAGTACTTC.

This chain connects TRBV2 to TRBJ2-3; TRBD2 matches at 13 bases. This CDR3 has 15 amino acids. The junction had 5 bases not matched to a gene; V was cut back by 6 bases and J by 5 bases. Germline-derived CDR1 and CDR2 are SNHLY and FYNNEI. CDR3 DNA sequence: TGTGCCAGCAGCGCACTAGCGGGGGGGGTAGATACGCAGTATTTT. Its translation: CASSALAGGVDTQYF.

J is TRBJ1-2 and V is TRBV9; no reliable D call. CDR1 and CDR2 (germline): SGDLS, YYNGEE. The CDR3 totals 13 residues. V lost 0 bases to trimming and J lost 6 bases, with 9 bases between them. The CDR3 protein is CASSVGQADGYTF. As DNA, the CDR3 is TGTGCCAGCAGCGTAGGGCAGGCTGATGGCTACACCTTC.

This chain uses TRBV29-1 with TRBJ2-5, with 11 nucleotides matching TRBD2. V lost 5 bases to trimming and J lost 4 bases; unmatched junction nucleotides: 6. This CDR3 contains 14 residues. Germline assignment: CDR1 SQVTM and CDR2 ANQGSEA. The CDR3 DNA reads as TGCAGCGTTTGGCTAGCGGGGGGTGTAGAGACCCAGTACTTC. It is translated as CSVWLAGGVETQYF.

The chain links TRBV27 to TRBJ2-1; D is undetermined. The CDR3 has 15 amino acids. Per germline, CDR1 MNHEY and CDR2 SMNVEV (reference sequence). V was shortened by 5 bases and J by 8 bases, with 19 bases between the two germline ends. CDR3 sequence reads: CASSRKPAGSDEQFF. Here the CDR3 DNA reads TGTGCCAGCAGTCGAAAGCCGGCCGGAAGCGATGAGCAGTTCTTC.

This sequence joins TRBV19 and TRBJ1-6, with 8 bases aligning to TRBD1. Germline CDR1 reads LNHDA; CDR2 reads SQIVND (reference sequence). The CDR3 has 14 amino acids. Trimming at V came to 2 bases and at J to 7 bases, leaving 1 base not matched to a gene. CDR3 nucleotide sequence: TGTGCCAGTAGTATAAACAGGGGGAATTCACCCCTCCACTTT. Its translation is CASSINRGNSPLHF.

The rearrangement joins TRBV15 to TRBJ2-1, with TRBD1 as a possible D gene (5 bases). This CDR3 spans 16 amino acids. Looked up from germline, CDR1 is LNHNV and CDR2 is YYDKDF (reference sequence). The V end was cut by 0 bases, the J end by 2 bases, with 11 bases between. The CDR3 spells CATSRDRTPTYNEQFF. In DNA, the CDR3 is TGTGCCACCAGCAGAGATCGGACACCAACCTACAATGAGCAGTTCTTC.

This clonotype was picked up a small number of times. The V call is TRBV29-1, the J call TRBJ2-5, with D tentatively TRBD1 or TRBD2 (6 bases each). Per germline, CDR1 SQVTM and CDR2 ANQGSEA. CDR3 length: 13 amino acids. The V end lost 7 bases, the J end lost 1 base, and 13 bases lay between the germline ends. The CDR3 loop is CSAPGGSQETQYF. The CDR3 DNA is TGCAGCGCCCCCGGGGGCAGCCAAGAGACCCAGTACTTC.